A selection of T cell receptor beta chains follows, all from one sample in a study of breast tumors, draining lymph nodes, adjacent tissues. TCRdb itself ran the multiplex PCR reads through MiXCR, one entry per CDR3 protein. The sample yields under 350,000 distinct CDR3 sequences, under 35% seen once. The sequencing sample was made of axillary lymph node tissue. All receptors come from a female donor with breast cancer. Some clones in this sample may be carry-over from other donors' samples. The CDR3 runs from the conserved cysteine through the conserved F or W. Fields, in order: CDR3 DNA, CDR3 protein, D gene, V gene, clone size, J gene. D genes are given only for firm matches. The size entry is marked missing in some rows and otherwise reads once, few, many or a size class.

DNA: TGTGCCAGCAGTTTTGGGACCGGGACATTATCACAGCCCCAGCATTTT; CDR3: CASSFGTGTLSQPQHF; D: NA; V: TRBV28; size: few; J: TRBJ1-5
DNA: TGTGCCAGCAGCTTAGATAGACTAGCCACGTCCAATGAGCAGTTCTTC; CDR3: CASSLDRLATSNEQFF; D: TRBD2; V: TRBV11-2; size: many; J: TRBJ2-1
DNA: TGTGCCAGCAGCTTAATAGGGGGGGTTGAGACCCAGTACTTC; CDR3: CASSLIGGVETQYF; D: NA; V: TRBV7-9; size: many; J: TRBJ2-5
DNA: TGCGCCAGCAGCTTGGCTTTATTTGGAACGAACACTGAAGCTTTCTTT; CDR3: CASSLALFGTNTEAFF; D: NA; V: TRBV5-1; size: few; J: TRBJ1-1
DNA: TGTGCTAGCAGCTCCGGACAGGCCTACAATGAGCAGTTCTTC; CDR3: CASSSGQAYNEQFF; D: TRBD1; V: TRBV7-7; size: many; J: TRBJ2-1
DNA: TGTGCCAGCAGCCAAGACAGGACTAGCGGGAGTCGGGCAGATACGCAGTATTTT; CDR3: CASSQDRTSGSRADTQYF; D: TRBD2; V: TRBV7-9; size: NA; J: TRBJ2-3
DNA: TGTGCCAGCAGCTTACTAGCGGGAGAGCCATCCGGGGAGCTGTTTTTT; CDR3: CASSLLAGEPSGELFF; D: TRBD2; V: TRBV7-6; size: few; J: TRBJ2-2
DNA: TGTGCCAGCAGCTTAAACCCCTGGGCCAGGGATTCCTACAATGAGCAGTTCTTC; CDR3: CASSLNPWARDSYNEQFF; D: NA; V: TRBV7-3; size: few; J: TRBJ2-1
DNA: TGTGCCAGCGGGCGGGAGCTCTACGAGCAGTACTTC; CDR3: CASGRELYEQYF; D: TRBD2; V: TRBV2; size: many; J: TRBJ2-7
DNA: TGTGCCAGCCCCCGAAGGCGGGAGGCGACCCAGTACTTC; CDR3: CASPRRREATQYF; D: TRBD2; V: TRBV7-2; size: once; J: TRBJ2-5
DNA: TGCAGTGCTAGACCTCCCTCCCACTATGGCTACACCTTC; CDR3: CSARPPSHYGYTF; D: NA; V: TRBV20-1; size: many; J: TRBJ1-2
DNA: TGTGCCACCAGCAGGGACGGACAGGCCCTTGAAGCTTTCTTT; CDR3: CATSRDGQALEAFF; D: TRBD1; V: TRBV15; size: NA; J: TRBJ1-1
DNA: TGCAGTGCTAGAGTAGGGGAGACCCAGTCCTTC; CDR3: CSARVGETQSF; D: NA; V: TRBV20-1; size: many; J: TRBJ2-5
DNA: TGTGCCAGCAGCTCACTAGCGGCCCAAGAGACCCAGTACTTC; CDR3: CASSSLAAQETQYF; D: TRBD2; V: TRBV7-8; size: many; J: TRBJ2-5
DNA: TGTGCCAGCAGTTTATTAGTCAATGAGCAGTTCTTC; CDR3: CASSLLVNEQFF; D: NA; V: TRBV12-3/TRBV12-4; size: many; J: TRBJ2-1
DNA: TGTGCCAGCAGCCCCGTAGCGGAGAACACAGATACGCAGTATTTT; CDR3: CASSPVAENTDTQYF; D: NA; V: TRBV7-9; size: NA; J: TRBJ2-3
DNA: TGTGCCAGCAGTGCGGGACAAGCCACTGAAGCTTTCTTT; CDR3: CASSAGQATEAFF; D: NA; V: TRBV6-4; size: once; J: TRBJ1-1
DNA: TGTGCCAGCAGTGGAATCACTAGGAGCTCCTACAATGAGCAGTTCTTC; CDR3: CASSGITRSSYNEQFF; D: NA; V: TRBV6-1; size: few; J: TRBJ2-1
DNA: TGTGCCAGCAGTTACAGTACTAGCGGGAGTAGGGGTGAGCAGTTCTTC; CDR3: CASSYSTSGSRGEQFF; D: TRBD2; V: TRBV6-7; size: few; J: TRBJ2-1
DNA: TGTGCCAGCCGACCGGGACAGGGAGGCAATCAGCCCCAGCATTTT; CDR3: CASRPGQGGNQPQHF; D: TRBD1; V: TRBV6-6; size: many; J: TRBJ1-5
DNA: TGTGCCTGGTCTCCGGGACTAGCGGAAGAGACCCAGTACTTC; CDR3: CAWSPGLAEETQYF; D: TRBD2; V: TRBV30; size: few; J: TRBJ2-5
DNA: TGTGCCATCAGTGAAATTCAAGGCCCTGAAGCTTTCTTT; CDR3: CAISEIQGPEAFF; D: NA; V: TRBV10-3; size: NA; J: TRBJ1-1
DNA: TGTGCCAGCAGCAGACAGGGTGGAACCTACGAGCAGTACTTC; CDR3: CASSRQGGTYEQYF; D: TRBD1; V: TRBV7-4; size: many; J: TRBJ2-7
DNA: TGTGCCACCCGAACTAGACTAGCGGGAGGGCCCTTGGAGACCCAGTACTTC; CDR3: CATRTRLAGGPLETQYF; D: TRBD2; V: TRBV10-3; size: NA; J: TRBJ2-5
DNA: TGCGCCAGCAGTGACGGTCACCTGAACACTGAAGCTTTCTTT; CDR3: CASSDGHLNTEAFF; D: NA; V: TRBV10-1; size: few; J: TRBJ1-1
DNA: TGTGCCAGTAGTATAGGTTTAGGGAGGGCTGCCGCTCAGCCCCAGCATTTT; CDR3: CASSIGLGRAAAQPQHF; D: NA; V: TRBV19; size: many; J: TRBJ1-5
DNA: TGTGCCACCAGCTTGGGGACTCCCGCGAACACCAGGGAGCTGTTTTTT; CDR3: CATSLGTPANTRELFF; D: NA; V: TRBV12-3/TRBV12-4; size: NA; J: TRBJ2-2
DNA: TGTGCCAGCAGCTTAGGAGGGGCTGGGGCCAACGTCCTGACTTTC; CDR3: CASSLGGAGANVLTF; D: NA; V: TRBV7-9; size: many; J: TRBJ2-6
DNA: TGTGCTAGAGGCACAGGGGACAATTCACCCCTCCACTTT; CDR3: CARGTGDNSPLHF; D: TRBD1; V: TRBV7-7; size: few; J: TRBJ1-6
DNA: TGTGCCACCAGCAGTGCTAGACGGGCCGGTAGCACAGATACGCAGTATTTT; CDR3: CATSSARRAGSTDTQYF; D: NA; V: TRBV15; size: NA; J: TRBJ2-3
DNA: TGTGCCAGCAGCTTGATCCAGGGATCGAGCTCCTATAATTCACCCCTCCACTTT; CDR3: CASSLIQGSSSYNSPLHF; D: NA; V: TRBV7-9; size: many; J: TRBJ1-6
DNA: TGTGCCAGCAGCTTAGGAACAGGGACGAACACTGAAGCTTTCTTT; CDR3: CASSLGTGTNTEAFF; D: NA; V: TRBV7-6; size: NA; J: TRBJ1-1
DNA: TGTGCCAGCAGCTTCAGAGGAGCGGGAGCTTCCACAGATACGCAGTATTTT; CDR3: CASSFRGAGASTDTQYF; D: TRBD2; V: TRBV9; size: NA; J: TRBJ2-3
DNA: TGTGCCAGCAGCTTAGCTCTCGGGGGGACCGGGGAGCTGCTTTTT; CDR3: CASSLALGGTGELLF; D: TRBD2; V: TRBV7-8; size: NA; J: TRBJ2-2
DNA: TGTGCCAGCAGCTTAGCGGGGGACCGGGGGAATGAGCAGTTCTTC; CDR3: CASSLAGDRGNEQFF; D: NA; V: TRBV7-2; size: many; J: TRBJ2-1
DNA: TGCGCCAGCAGTGAGTCTTTAGGGGGCTACGAGCAGTACTTC; CDR3: CASSESLGGYEQYF; D: NA; V: TRBV10-1; size: many; J: TRBJ2-7
DNA: TGTGCCAGTAGACCGACAGGGGGCGTCATGAAGAAACTGTTTTTT; CDR3: CASRPTGGVMKKLFF; D: TRBD1; V: TRBV19; size: many; J: TRBJ1-4
DNA: TGTGCCAGCAGCGTAGGTACTAGCGGGTGGGATGAGCAGTTCTTC; CDR3: CASSVGTSGWDEQFF; D: TRBD2; V: TRBV9; size: many; J: TRBJ2-1
DNA: TGTGCCAGCAGCTGGACTGGCAATCAGCCCCAGCATTTT; CDR3: CASSWTGNQPQHF; D: NA; V: TRBV5-5; size: many; J: TRBJ1-5
DNA: TGTGCCAGCAGTAAAGGGACTAGCGGGAATGAGCAGTTCTTC; CDR3: CASSKGTSGNEQFF; D: TRBD2; V: TRBV27; size: few; J: TRBJ2-1
DNA: TGTGCCAGCAGGACCCGGACAGGGTCCTTCTCTGGAAACACCATATATTTT; CDR3: CASRTRTGSFSGNTIYF; D: TRBD1; V: TRBV12-3/TRBV12-4; size: many; J: TRBJ1-3
DNA: TGCAGTGCTCGACAGGGGGCCAGCCGGGGTACGCAGTATTTT; CDR3: CSARQGASRGTQYF; D: TRBD1; V: TRBV20-1; size: NA; J: TRBJ2-3
DNA: TGTGCCAGCAGCGACAGATCAACTAATGAAAAACTGTTTTTT; CDR3: CASSDRSTNEKLFF; D: NA; V: TRBV6-6; size: many; J: TRBJ1-4
DNA: TGCGCCAGCAGCCAAGCTACCGTTGGTGAGCAGTTCTTC; CDR3: CASSQATVGEQFF; D: NA; V: TRBV4-3; size: many; J: TRBJ2-1
DNA: TGCGCCCAGGACAGGTTATACGAGCAGCACTTC; CDR3: CAQDRLYEQHF; D: TRBD1; V: TRBV2; size: NA; J: TRBJ2-7
DNA: TGTGCCAGCAGCTTACCTTCTAGTTCCAATGAGCAGTTCTTC; CDR3: CASSLPSSSNEQFF; D: NA; V: TRBV7-8; size: many; J: TRBJ2-1
DNA: TGTGCCAGCAGCTTGGGGCTAGCGGACTACGAGCAGTACTTC; CDR3: CASSLGLADYEQYF; D: TRBD2; V: TRBV5-5; size: many; J: TRBJ2-7
DNA: TGTGCCAGCAGTTACTCGAGCGCGGGGAATGAGCAGTTCTTC; CDR3: CASSYSSAGNEQFF; D: NA; V: TRBV6-6; size: NA; J: TRBJ2-1
DNA: TGTGCCAGCAGTGAGTGGCCAGGGGATGGCTACACCTTC; CDR3: CASSEWPGDGYTF; D: NA; V: TRBV25-1; size: NA; J: TRBJ1-2
DNA: TGTGCCAGCAGTGAAGGGCTGCGGGCAGCCCTTGGCTACACCTTC; CDR3: CASSEGLRAALGYTF; D: NA; V: TRBV2; size: many; J: TRBJ1-2
DNA: TGTGCCAGCGGACTAGACTCGAGCACAGATACGCAGTATTTT; CDR3: CASGLDSSTDTQYF; D: TRBD2; V: TRBV27; size: few; J: TRBJ2-3
DNA: TGTGCCAGCAGCTTAGGGGCGGGACTCCAAGAGACCCAGTACTTC; CDR3: CASSLGAGLQETQYF; D: NA; V: TRBV7-9; size: many; J: TRBJ2-5
DNA: TGCAGTGCTAGGCCACCGGGGAACACCGGGGAGCTGTTTTTT; CDR3: CSARPPGNTGELFF; D: NA; V: TRBV20-1; size: many; J: TRBJ2-2